The present TCR beta chain was sequenced within a study of T cell responses to AZD1222 COVID-19 vaccine. CDR3 length equals 14 residues. Germline-derived CDR1 and CDR2 are MNHEY and SMNVEV (reference sequence). The germline V and J ends were trimmed by 1 base and 2 bases, with 9 bases remaining between them. Assay: immunoSEQ multiplex PCR; the TCRdb copy retains only in-frame clones and omits some. The sample carries roughly 140,000 clones, 90% recorded once. The genes are TRBV27 and TRBJ2-7; D perhaps matches TRBD1 (6 bases). The receptor was isolated from an adult in good health. The sequenced sample was peripheral blood, obtained on day 0 of AZD1222 vaccination. As DNA, the CDR3 is TGTGCCAGCAGTTTATACCCAGGGGCCTACGAGCAGTACTTC. Its protein product is CASSLYPGAYEQYF.